These 14 T cell receptor beta chains originate from one sample sequenced in a study of T cells in Graves' hyperthyroidism and ophthalmopathy. TCR beta CDR3 region amplification was performed from RNA transcripts. The study used the HTBI primer set for a first-round RT-PCR of the TCR CDR3. TCRdb reanalysed the multiplex PCR reads using MiXCR and keeps one entry per CDR3 protein. The sample carries just under 750,000 distinct CDR3 sequences, around a third recorded once. The source material was blood. These receptors were collected from a woman aged 40 to 55 with Graves' hyperthyroidism.

Many counts were recorded for this clonotype. The rearrangement joins TRBV7-2 to TRBJ2-7; the match to TRBD1 covers 7 bases. V was clipped by 3 bases and J by 3 bases; unmatched bases: 2. Germline CDR1 and CDR2: SGHTA and FQGNSA. The CDR3 consists of 13 residues. CDR3 sequence: CASSFRDSYEQYF. The DNA for the CDR3 is TGTGCCAGCAGCTTCCGGGACAGCTACGAGCAGTACTTC.

The genes are TRBV3-1 and TRBJ1-3; possibly TRBD1 for D (5 bases). This CDR3 comprises 14 residues. V was shortened by 4 bases and J by 4 bases, with 11 bases between the two germline ends. The germline CDR1 and CDR2 sequences are LGHDT and YNNKEL (reference sequence). The chain's CDR3 is CASSPRDVGNTIYF. The CDR3 nucleotides read TGTGCCAGCAGCCCCAGGGACGTCGGAAACACCATATATTTT.

In regard to this clonotype: The CDR3 carries no conserved terminal phenylalanine or tryptophan, so it likely arises from a read error. CDR3 coding DNA: TGTGCCAGCATTACCACCGCACAGTTTTCGAACACTGAAGCTTTCTCT. Protein: CASITTAQFSNTEAFS. The gene calls are TRBV6-5 and TRBJ1-1; D gene ambiguous. CDR1 and CDR2 (germline): MNHEY, SVGAGI. The V gene lost 7 bases and the J gene lost 1 base, with 19 bases spanning the gap. The CDR3 consists of 16 residues.

The V call is TRBV7-9, the J call TRBJ2-7; 9 bases are shared with TRBD1. Germline CDR1 reads SEHNR; CDR2 reads FQNEAQ (reference sequence). The CDR3 is made up of 17 amino acids. Unmatched junction bases numbered 7, after V lost 1 base and J lost 0 bases. The chain's CDR3 is CASSLGRGQGTSYEQYF. The CDR3 region has the DNA TGTGCCAGCAGCTTAGGGAGGGGACAGGGAACCTCCTACGAGCAGTACTTC.

This clonotype has at least ten counts. This chain uses TRBV6-1 with TRBJ1-2, with a tentative D call TRBD1 (5 bases). Germline V lookup: CDR1 MNHNS, CDR2 SASEGT. Trimming cost V 2 bases and J 4 bases, with 11 bases left between them. This CDR3 spans 14 amino acids. CDR3 nucleotide sequence: TGTGCCAGCAGTGAACCGGGACGTAGCTATGGCTACACCTTC. Translated, it gives CASSEPGRSYGYTF.

This clonotype came up a few times. J is TRBJ1-1 and V is TRBV5-6, with D unclear. Germline V gives CDR1 SGHDT, CDR2 YYEEEE. The ends were cut back, 2 bases at V and 4 bases at J, with 9 bases in the middle. The CDR3 runs 13 residues. CDR3 loop: CASSFRGVTEAFF. The CDR3 DNA reads TGTGCCAGCAGCTTTAGAGGAGTCACTGAAGCTTTCTTT.

The chain has TRBV24-1 and TRBJ1-5; D is ambiguous. Germline values: CDR1 KGHDR, CDR2 SFDVKD. The germline V and J ends were trimmed by 9 bases and 4 bases, with 15 bases remaining between them. This CDR3 region has 14 residues. This CDR3 is CATSPEATNQPQHF. In DNA form, the CDR3 reads TGTGCCACCTCCCCCGAGGCGACAAATCAGCCCCAGCATTTT.

This clonotype showed up many times. J is TRBJ2-7 and V is TRBV4-3; tentative D call: TRBD2 (5 bases). Trimming stripped 2 bases from V and 4 bases from J, with 6 bases between. The CDR3 is 12 amino acids. Germline CDR1 is LGHNA and CDR2 is YSLEER. As DNA, the CDR3 is TGCGCCAGCAGCCAAAGCGGTTACGAGCAGTACTTC. It specifies CASSQSGYEQYF.

In its sample, this clonotype was seen many times. The chain combines TRBV10-3 with TRBJ1-1; D is unclear. The CDR3 loop spans 14 amino acids. Trimming left V 4 bases short and J 1 base short, with 10 bases between. Per germline, CDR1 ENHRY and CDR2 SYGVKD. CDR3 loop: CAISVGDGNTEAFF. Written as DNA, the CDR3 is TGTGCCATCAGTGTGGGAGACGGGAACACTGAAGCTTTCTTT.

This clonotype showed up many times. The chain is built from TRBV19 and TRBJ2-2; D unresolved. Germline-derived CDR1 and CDR2 are LNHDA and SQIVND (reference sequence). The CDR3 loop spans 12 amino acids. With 3 bases removed from V and 4 bases from J, the gap between germline ends came to 3 bases. CDR3: CASSIPTGELFF. CDR3 sequence (DNA): TGTGCCAGTAGTATCCCCACCGGGGAGCTGTTTTTT.

V usage is TRBV7-3 and J usage is TRBJ2-3; D uncertain. Germline CDR1 and CDR2: SGHTA and FQGTGA. V was shortened by 4 bases and J by 6 bases, with 8 bases between the two germline ends. The CDR3 has 12 amino acids. As DNA, the CDR3 is TGTGCCAGCAGCTGGCAGTCGGATACGCAGTATTTT. Protein product: CASSWQSDTQYF.

The gene calls are TRBV24-1 and TRBJ1-5; D possibly corresponds to TRBD1 (6 bases). In germline, CDR1 is KGHDR, CDR2 SFDVKD. Trimming pared 3 bases from V and 5 bases from J, leaving 13 bases between. CDR3 length equals 15 residues. The CDR3 sequence: CATSDDRQEYQPQHF. As DNA, the CDR3 is TGTGCCACCAGTGATGACAGACAGGAGTATCAGCCCCAGCATTTT.

This clonotype was recorded at least ten times. This chain connects TRBV11-2 to TRBJ2-5; 9 nucleotides agree with TRBD2. The CDR3 is 15 residues long. The germline gives CDR1 SGHAT, CDR2 FQNNGV. V was pared by 5 bases and J by 5 bases, with 9 bases of the junction left unmatched. The CDR3 spells CASSPWGTSRETQYF. CDR3 DNA sequence: TGTGCCAGCAGCCCATGGGGGACTAGCCGTGAGACCCAGTACTTC.

This rearrangement joins TRBV7-9 to TRBJ1-3, with 12 positions matching TRBD1. The CDR3 totals 19 residues. The germline CDR1 and CDR2 sequences are SEHNR and FQNEAQ (reference sequence). J was trimmed by 2 bases and V by 2 bases; bases with no gene match: 10. In DNA, the CDR3 is TGTGCCAGCAGCTTAACCGGGACAGGGGGCCTGGGAGCTGGAAACACCATATATTTT. As protein: CASSLTGTGGLGAGNTIYF.